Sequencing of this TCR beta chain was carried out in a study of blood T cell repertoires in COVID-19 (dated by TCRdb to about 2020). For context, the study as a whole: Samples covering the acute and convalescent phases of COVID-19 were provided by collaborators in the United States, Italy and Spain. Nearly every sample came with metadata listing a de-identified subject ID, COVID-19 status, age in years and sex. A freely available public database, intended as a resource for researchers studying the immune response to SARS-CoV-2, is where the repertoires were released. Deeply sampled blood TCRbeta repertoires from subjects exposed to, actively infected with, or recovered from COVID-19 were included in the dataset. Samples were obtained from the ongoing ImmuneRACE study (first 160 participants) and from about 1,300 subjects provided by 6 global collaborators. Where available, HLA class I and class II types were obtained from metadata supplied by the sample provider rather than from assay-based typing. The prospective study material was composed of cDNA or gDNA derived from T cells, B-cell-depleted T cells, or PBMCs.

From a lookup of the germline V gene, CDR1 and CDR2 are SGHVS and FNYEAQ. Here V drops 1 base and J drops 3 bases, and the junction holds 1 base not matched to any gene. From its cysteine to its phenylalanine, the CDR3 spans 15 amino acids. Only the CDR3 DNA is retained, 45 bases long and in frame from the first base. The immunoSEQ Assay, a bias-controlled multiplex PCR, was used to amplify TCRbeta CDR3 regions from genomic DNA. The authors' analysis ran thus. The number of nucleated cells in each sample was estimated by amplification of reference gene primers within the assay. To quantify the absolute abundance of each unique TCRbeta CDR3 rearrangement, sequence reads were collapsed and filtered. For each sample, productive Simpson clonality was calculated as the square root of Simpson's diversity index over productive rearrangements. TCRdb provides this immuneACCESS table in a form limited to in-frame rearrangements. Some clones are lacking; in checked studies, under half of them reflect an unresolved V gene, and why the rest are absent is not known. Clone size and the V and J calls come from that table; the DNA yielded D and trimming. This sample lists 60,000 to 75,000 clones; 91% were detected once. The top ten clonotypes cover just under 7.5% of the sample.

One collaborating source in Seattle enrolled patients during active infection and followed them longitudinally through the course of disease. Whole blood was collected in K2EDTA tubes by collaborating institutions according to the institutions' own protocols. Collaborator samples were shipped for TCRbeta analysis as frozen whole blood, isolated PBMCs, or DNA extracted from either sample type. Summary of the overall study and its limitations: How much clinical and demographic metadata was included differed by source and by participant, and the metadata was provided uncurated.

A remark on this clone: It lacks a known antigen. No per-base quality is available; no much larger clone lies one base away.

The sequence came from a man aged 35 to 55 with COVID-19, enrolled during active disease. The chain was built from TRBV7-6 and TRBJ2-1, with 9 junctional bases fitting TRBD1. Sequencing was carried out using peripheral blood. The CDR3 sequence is CASSLGTGVYNEQFF. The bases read TGTGCCAGCAGCTTAGGGACAGGGGTCTACAATGAGCAGTTCTTC. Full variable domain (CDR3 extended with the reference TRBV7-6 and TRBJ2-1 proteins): GAGVSQSPRYKVTKRGQDVALRCDPISGHVSLYWYRQALGQGPEFLTYFNYEAQQDKSGLPNDRFSAERPEGSISTLTIQRTEQRDSAMYRCASSLGTGVYNEQFFGPGTRLTVL.